This entry lists 22 T cell receptor beta chains sequenced from one sample in a study of cytomegalovirus exposure and HLA in healthy donors. Generated by immunoSEQ multiplex PCR, the TCRdb table keeps only in-frame clones and is missing some. The profile shows roughly 90,000 clones, around 84% of them singletons. The sequenced sample consisted of PBMCs. Every receptor here comes from a man younger than 30 in good health and CMV-seropositive.

V usage is TRBV7-3 and J usage is TRBJ2-7; weak D call: TRBD2 (7 bases). The CDR3 has 15 amino acids. Germline V gene sequence: CDR1 SGHTA, CDR2 FQGTGA. Trimming removed 5 bases from V and 0 bases from J, with 14 bases in between. CDR3 coding DNA: TGTGCCAGCAGCCCCTCGGGGGGCCTCTCCTACGAGCAGTACGTC. Protein product: CASSPSGGLSYEQYV.

This clone was picked up one time. This chain links TRBV2 with TRBJ2-5; D is perhaps TRBD2 (6 bases). Germline V gene lookup returns CDR1 SNHLY and CDR2 FYNNEI. Between the trimmed V and J ends, which lost 2 bases and 5 bases, there was a span of 18 bases. CDR3 length: 16 residues. In nucleotides, the CDR3 is TGTGCCAGCAGTGAAACGACGGGAGATGTATGGGAGACCCAGTACTTC. Protein sequence: CASSETTGDVWETQYF.

This rearrangement joins TRBV5-4 to TRBJ2-7; D is possibly TRBD2 (6 bases). This CDR3 region has 15 residues. V lost 0 bases and J 5 bases, leaving 15 bases between the germline ends. Looked up from germline, CDR1 is SGHNT and CDR2 is YYREEE (reference sequence). Here the CDR3 DNA reads TGTGCCAGCAGCTTGGGACTAGGGATCCGTAACGAGCAGTACTTC. Encoded protein: CASSLGLGIRNEQYF.

The chain joins TRBV11-2 to TRBJ2-7, with 10 bases matching TRBD2. J gave up 5 bases and V 6 bases, and 10 bases lay outside the gene matches. The CDR3 loop spans 15 amino acids. Germline values: CDR1 SGHAT, CDR2 FQNNGV. CDR3 bases: TGTGCCAGCAGTCCGCGAGCGGGAGGGCCCCACGAGCAGTACGTC. Amino acid sequence: CASSPRAGGPHEQYV.

This clone turned up a few times. This chain joins TRBV11-2 and TRBJ1-1; 10 bases line up with TRBD1. Germline CDR1 SGHAT, CDR2 FQNNGV. The CDR3 consists of 17 residues. V trimming: 3 bases; J trimming: 0 bases; junction bases outside the gene matches: 7. The CDR3 region has the DNA TGTGCCAGCAGCTTTCGTGGACAGGGGGGCATGAACACTGAAGCTTTCTTT. Amino acids: CASSFRGQGGMNTEAFF. Full variable domain (outside the CDR3, taken from reference TRBV11-2 and TRBJ1-1): EAGVAQSPRYKIIEKRQSVAFWCNPISGHATLYWYQQILGQGPKLLIQFQNNGVVDDSQLPKDRFSAERLKGVDSTLKIQPAKLEDSAVYLCASSFRGQGGMNTEAFFGQGTRLTVV.

This sequence joins TRBV7-9 and TRBJ1-4; 7 bases are a match to TRBD1. Germline-derived CDR1 and CDR2 are SEHNR and FQNEAQ (reference sequence). V shed 5 bases, J shed 4 bases, and the junction held 13 bases outside the gene matches. The CDR3 has 17 residues. CDR3 loop: CASSPRLTGTDNEKLFF. The CDR3 DNA sequence: TGTGCCAGCAGCCCCCGCCTGACAGGGACCGATAATGAAAAACTGTTTTTT. Full variable domain (remainder filled in from reference TRBV7-9 and TRBJ1-4): DTGVSQNPRHKITKRGQNVTFRCDPISEHNRLYWYRQTLGQGPEFLTYFQNEAQLEKSRLLSDRFSAERPKGSFSTLEIQRTEQGDSAMYLCASSPRLTGTDNEKLFFGSGTQLSVL.

The chain carries TRBV28 and TRBJ1-4; 7 bases map to TRBD1. The V segment lost 6 bases and the J segment 3 bases; nucleotides outside the gene matches: 25. The CDR3 sequence is 21 residues long. The V gene's germline CDR1 is MDHEN and CDR2 SYDVKM. In nucleotides, the CDR3 is TGTGCCAGCAGCTCGTCGGTGGGGGACAGCCGCCATCCGATCCCTAATGAAAAACTGTTTTTT. Translation: CASSSSVGDSRHPIPNEKLFF.

This chain joins TRBV2 and TRBJ1-5, with D possibly TRBD1 on 6 matching bases. CDR1 SNHLY and CDR2 FYNNEI come from the germline V gene. V lost 3 bases and J lost 4, with 13 bases in between. The CDR3 is 15 residues long. The CDR3 protein is CASSDRWGPNQPQHF. The CDR3 nucleotides are TGTGCCAGCAGTGACCGGTGGGGGCCGAATCAGCCCCAGCATTTT.

This sequence joins TRBV5-1 and TRBJ2-3, with 13 positions matching TRBD2. V shed 4 bases and J 4 bases; nucleotides not matched to a gene: 6. The germline V gene has CDR1 SGHRS and CDR2 YFSETQ. This CDR3 comprises 16 residues. CDR3 protein: CASSHRTSGSPDTQYF. CDR3 in DNA: TGCGCCAGCAGCCACCGGACTAGCGGGAGCCCAGATACGCAGTATTTT.

The chain carries TRBV5-6 and TRBJ1-4, with 9 bases matching TRBD1. The CDR3 has 15 amino acids. Trimming at V came to 4 bases and at J to 8 bases, leaving 9 bases not matched to a gene. CDR1 and CDR2 from the germline V gene are SGHDT and YYEEEE. This chain's CDR3 is CASSPDRGRNEKLFF. The CDR3 nucleotides are TGTGCCAGCAGCCCGGACAGGGGTAGAAACGAAAAACTGTTTTTT.

The chain combines TRBV6-6 with TRBJ2-1; the D gene is possibly TRBD2 (6 bases). This CDR3 has 14 amino acids. Trimming took 5 bases from V and 6 from J, leaving 14 bases between them. The germline V gene encodes CDR1 MNHNY and CDR2 SVGAGI (reference sequence). The DNA of the CDR3 is TGTGCCAGCAGTGCGACACTAGCACGCAATGAGCAGTTCTTC. Protein sequence: CASSATLARNEQFF.

This clone was found a few times. This rearrangement joins TRBV30 to TRBJ1-4, with D unresolved. CDR3 length: 14 residues. The germline CDR1 and CDR2 sequences are GTSNPN and SVGIG (reference sequence). V was pared by 1 base and J by 5 bases, with 11 bases between. CDR3 region: CAWSGVAANEKLFF. CDR3 sequence (DNA): TGTGCCTGGAGTGGGGTTGCGGCCAATGAAAAACTGTTTTTT.

The sample holds one count of this clone. The J gene is TRBJ2-1, the V gene TRBV29-1; a possible D gene is TRBD2 (7 bases). Germline V gene lookup returns CDR1 SQVTM and CDR2 ANQGSEA. Trimming stripped 6 bases from V and 0 bases from J, with 15 bases between. The CDR3 is made up of 15 amino acids. CDR3: CSVGGRDSSYNEQFF. The DNA for the CDR3 is TGCAGCGTCGGGGGGCGCGACTCCTCCTACAATGAGCAGTTCTTC.

The chain is built from TRBV6-5 and TRBJ2-5; D may be TRBD2 (5 bases). Germline lookup yields CDR1 MNHEY and CDR2 SVGAGI. The CDR3 runs 13 residues. The V end was cut by 5 bases, the J end by 3 bases, with 10 bases between. CDR3 region: CASSTPGKETQYF. CDR3 in DNA: TGTGCCAGCAGTACCCCGGGAAAAGAGACCCAGTACTTC.

The gene calls are TRBV6-6 and TRBJ1-1; D is possibly TRBD1 (6 bases). The CDR3 extends over 13 amino acids. The V gene lost 4 bases and the J gene lost 11 bases, with 17 bases spanning the gap. CDR1 MNHNY and CDR2 SVGAGI come from the germline V gene (reference sequence). As DNA, the CDR3 is TGTGCCAGCAGTTCTGGGAGGGGGACAACGGCTTTCTTT. Residues: CASSSGRGTTAFF.

The CDR3 DNA reads as TGTGCCAGCAGCCTACAGAGAGGGAGCAATCAGCCCCAGCATTTT. Encoded protein: CASSLQRGSNQPQHF. The chain employs TRBV6-5 and TRBJ1-5, with D unresolved. CDR3 length equals 15 residues. V was trimmed by 6 bases and J by 1 base, leaving 13 bases between them. The germline gives CDR1 MNHEY, CDR2 SVGAGI.

The V gene is TRBV15, the J gene TRBJ1-2, with D uncertain. Trimming stripped 1 base from V and 1 base from J, with 4 bases between. Germline CDR1 and CDR2: LNHNV and YYDKDF (reference sequence). The CDR3 is made up of 13 amino acids. CDR3 DNA sequence: TGTGCCACCAGCAGAGGCAGTAACTATGGCTACACCTTC. Its translation is CATSRGSNYGYTF.

The rearrangement joins TRBV15 to TRBJ2-7; 9 bases align to TRBD1. V was pared by 1 base and J by 5 bases, with 6 bases of the junction left unmatched. Looked up from germline, CDR1 is LNHNV and CDR2 is YYDKDF (reference sequence). The CDR3 has 15 residues. The CDR3 region is CATSRGGQGKHEQYF. CDR3 coding DNA: TGTGCCACCAGCAGAGGGGGACAGGGTAAACACGAGCAGTACTTC.

This chain joins TRBV4-1 and TRBJ2-2; tentatively, D is TRBD1 (5 bases). Trimming stripped 4 bases from V and 3 bases from J, with 21 bases between. Germline CDR1 reads MGHRA; CDR2 reads YSYEKL. The CDR3 loop spans 18 amino acids. The CDR3 DNA reads TGCGCCAGCAGCCCCAAGAATCGAGAGTTAGGGGACACCGGGGAGCTGTTTTTT. As protein: CASSPKNRELGDTGELFF.

The rearrangement links TRBV18 to TRBJ1-2; 9 bases map to TRBD1. Looked up from germline, CDR1 is KGHSH and CDR2 is LQKENI. V lost 0 bases to trimming and J lost 4 bases; unmatched junction nucleotides: 0. The CDR3 consists of 14 residues. CDR3 sequence: CASSPPDRGYGYTF. The CDR3 coding sequence is TGTGCCAGCTCACCACCGGACAGGGGCTATGGCTACACCTTC.

The V call is TRBV15, the J call TRBJ2-7, with 7 bases lining up with TRBD1. Germline lookup yields CDR1 LNHNV and CDR2 YYDKDF (reference sequence). This CDR3 contains 14 residues. V gave up 5 bases and J gave up 0 bases; unmatched junction bases: 4. For the CDR3, the DNA is TGTGCCACCAGCTCGGACAGGAACTCCTACGAGCAGTACTTC. It is translated as CATSSDRNSYEQYF.

V and J are TRBV30 and TRBJ2-2, with TRBD1 identical over 9 bases. The junction had 3 bases not matched to a gene; V was cut back by 0 bases and J by 4 bases. CDR1 is GTSNPN, CDR2 SVGIG, per germline (reference sequence). The CDR3 sequence is 15 residues long. The CDR3 here is CAWSVQGASTGELFF. The DNA of the CDR3 is TGTGCCTGGAGTGTACAGGGGGCTAGCACCGGGGAGCTGTTTTTT.